The clone carrying this T cell receptor beta chain has just a few counts. Its matching antigen is unknown. The authors reverse transcribed all of the isolated RNA, so sequencing captured expressed TCRB transcripts. Some 3.6 million reads was the average for naive, central memory and regulatory T cell samples. The data were produced by immunoSEQ multiplex PCR, yet TCRdb's version contains in-frame clones alone and is incomplete. This sample has about 620,000 clones, with around 15% found just once. V was clipped by 1 base and J by 1 base, with 9 bases between them. CDR3 length: 15 residues. The V gene's germline CDR1 is SGHTA and CDR2 FQGNSA. The source of the sample is a study of beta chain features in type 1 diabetes. The overall study: Healthy donors, compared against patients, showed similar age, gender and cell yields.

Notes on the study in general: Equally in patients and controls, shorter templates might have been favored by PCR. Researchers cautioned that cDNA sequencing could over-represent cells with high TCR expression.

This chain connects TRBV7-2 to TRBJ2-3; the D gene is possibly TRBD2 (5 bases). What was sequenced was naive CD4+ T cells from blood. This TCR came from a man younger than 35 in good health. CDR3: CASSLEGSGTDTQYF. The CDR3 nucleotides are TGTGCCAGCAGCTTAGAGGGTAGCGGCACAGATACGCAGTATTTT.